The present T cell receptor (beta chain) was sequenced within a study of response to subunit inactivated influenza vaccine. In germline, CDR1 is LGHNA, CDR2 YSLEER. V shed 2 bases and J 3 bases; nucleotides not matched to a gene: 13. The CDR3 consists of 19 residues. MiXCR was run by TCRdb on the RT-PCR reads, yielding one entry per CDR3 protein. The table lists 600,000 to 700,000 distinct CDR3 sequences, 13% to 15% of them singletons, with 6.5% to 8% in the top ten. This clonotype has a count of ten or more. No antigen is known for it. Study results and caveats: The authors proposed limited new T cell recruitment per seasonal influenza vaccination.

The chain uses TRBV4-3 and TRBJ2-2; the match to TRBD2 covers 9 bases. Sequencing was performed on PBMCs from blood, taken less than 15 days before vaccination. The TCR was taken from a man aged 50-60 years who received an inactivated influenza vaccine. The CDR3, as DNA: TGCGCCAGCAGCCAACCCAACTTCGTAGCGGGAGACGACACCGGGGAGCTGTTTTTT. This translates into CASSQPNFVAGDDTGELFF.